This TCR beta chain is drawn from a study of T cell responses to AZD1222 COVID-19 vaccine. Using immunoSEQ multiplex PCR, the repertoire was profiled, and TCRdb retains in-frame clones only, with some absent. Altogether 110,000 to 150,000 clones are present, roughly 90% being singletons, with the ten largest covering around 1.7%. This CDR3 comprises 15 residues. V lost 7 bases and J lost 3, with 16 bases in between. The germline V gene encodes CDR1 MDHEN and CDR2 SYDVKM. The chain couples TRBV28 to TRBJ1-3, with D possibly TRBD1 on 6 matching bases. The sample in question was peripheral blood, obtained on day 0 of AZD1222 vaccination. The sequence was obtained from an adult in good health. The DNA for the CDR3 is TGTGCCAGCAAACAGACAGGTTATAGTGGAAACACCATATATTTT. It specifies CASKQTGYSGNTIYF.